Below, 25 T cell receptor beta chains from the same sample are listed, as sequenced in a study of radiotherapy plus CTLA-4 blockade in lung cancer. Repertoires were generated with immunoSEQ multiplex PCR, while TCRdb's copy carries only in-frame clones and drops some. The table records over 85,000 clones, roughly 85% of them present only once. Here the sequenced sample was peripheral blood, taken from a patient treated with radiotherapy plus ipilimumab. These receptors were taken from a human donor with non-small cell lung cancer that progressed on radiotherapy plus ipilimumab.

The genes are TRBV7-7 and TRBJ2-1, with TRBD1 matching over 7 bases. The CDR3 is 13 amino acids. CDR1 is SSHAT and CDR2 is FNYEAQ in the germline V gene (reference sequence). The DNA of the CDR3 is TGTGCTACCGGACAGGTTACCTACAATGAGCAGTTCTTC. Its translation: CATGQVTYNEQFF.

The rearrangement joins TRBV5-1 to TRBJ1-1; D gene ambiguous. Trimming stripped 6 bases from V and 4 bases from J, with 13 bases between. This CDR3 is 13 amino acids long. Germline V CDR1 and CDR2: SGHRS, YFSETQ. For the CDR3, the DNA is TGCGCCAGCACGGACGGGGATCTCACTGAAGCTTTCTTT. Amino acids: CASTDGDLTEAFF.

CDR3 residues: CAWSVRDEQFF. CDR3 nucleotide sequence: TGTGCCTGGAGTGTACGAGATGAGCAGTTCTTC. This chain uses TRBV30 with TRBJ2-1; no firm D call. Germline CDR1 reads GTSNPN; CDR2 reads SVGIG (reference sequence). With 0 bases removed from V and 8 bases from J, the gap between germline ends came to 5 bases. The CDR3 loop spans 11 amino acids.

As to this clone: Distinct nucleotide sequences in the sample also encode this CDR3. The chain links TRBV7-9 to TRBJ2-1; TRBD1 aligns across 8 bases. CDR3 length: 14 residues. In germline, CDR1 is SEHNR, CDR2 FQNEAQ (reference sequence). With V trimmed by 3 bases and J by 7 bases, 5 bases remained unmatched. DNA for the CDR3: TGTGCCAGCAGCTTCGGGACAGGAGGGAATGAGCAGTTCTTC. It codes for CASSFGTGGNEQFF.

This chain uses TRBV7-9 with TRBJ1-2; D gene ambiguous. Germline V gene data show CDR1 as SEHNR and CDR2 as FQNEAQ (reference sequence). This CDR3 comprises 12 residues. Trimming left V 5 bases short and J 7 bases short, with 11 bases between. This CDR3 is CASSHIAAGYTF. The CDR3 nucleotides are TGTGCCAGCAGCCATATTGCGGCTGGCTACACCTTC. Full variable domain (missing parts from reference TRBV7-9 and TRBJ1-2): DTGVSQNPRHKITKRGQNVTFRCDPISEHNRLYWYRQTLGQGPEFLTYFQNEAQLEKSRLLSDRFSAERPKGSFSTLEIQRTEQGDSAMYLCASSHIAAGYTFGSGTRLTVV.

This rearrangement joins TRBV6-5 to TRBJ2-7; tentatively, D is TRBD1 (5 bases). V was cut by 5 bases and J by 7 bases, with 12 bases left in between. Looked up from germline, CDR1 is MNHEY and CDR2 is SVGAGI. There are 12 residues in the CDR3. The CDR3 DNA is TGTGCCAGCAGTGGGGCCTTCATGGAGCAGTACTTC. It codes for CASSGAFMEQYF.

The chain uses TRBV9 and TRBJ1-2; 7 nucleotides agree with TRBD1. CDR3 length: 15 residues. Losses at the gene ends were 0 bases for V and 0 bases for J; bases not matched to a gene: 2. Germline V gives CDR1 SGDLS, CDR2 YYNGEE. The CDR3 DNA reads as TGTGCCAGCAGCGTAGGCAGGGGGGCTAACTATGGCTACACCTTC. It encodes CASSVGRGANYGYTF.

The genes are TRBV5-6 and TRBJ2-4; D is unclear. Trimming took 4 bases from V and 11 from J, leaving 19 bases between them. The CDR3 runs 14 residues. Germline values: CDR1 SGHDT, CDR2 YYEEEE. In DNA, the CDR3 is TGTGCCAGCAGCCTGCAGGTATCGGCCGAACTTCAGTACTTC. Amino acid sequence: CASSLQVSAELQYF.

This clone was recorded a few times. The CDR3 protein is CASSEKSPAAKNIQYF. The CDR3 nucleotides are TGTGCCAGCAGTGAAAAGTCCCCGGCAGCCAAAAACATTCAGTACTTC. V is TRBV6-1 and J is TRBJ2-4; no firm D call. The ends were cut back, 2 bases at V and 0 bases at J, with 11 bases in the middle. The germline gives CDR1 MNHNS, CDR2 SASEGT. The CDR3 loop spans 16 amino acids.

This chain joins TRBV21-1 and TRBJ2-5; the D call in the table, TRBD2, was not verified against the DNA. TRBV21-1 is shown as a pseudogene. The CDR3 runs 17 residues. Written as DNA, the CDR3 is TGTGCCAGCAGCCCCCCGGGGACTAGCGGGAGGGTAGAGACCCAGTACTTC. Translation: CASSPPGTSGRVETQYF.

The V and J genes are TRBV7-8 and TRBJ2-2; possible D gene TRBD2, 7 bases. This CDR3 contains 16 residues. Germline V gene sequence: CDR1 SGHVS, CDR2 FQNEAQ. V lost 5 bases and J lost 2, with 15 bases in between. This chain's CDR3 is CASSPPRGGNTGELFF. DNA for the CDR3: TGTGCCAGCAGCCCCCCTAGGGGGGGAAACACCGGGGAGCTGTTTTTT. The full variable domain, completed using reference TRBV7-8 and TRBJ2-2, is GAGVSQSPRYKVAKRGQDVALRCDPISGHVSLFWYQQALGQGPEFLTYFQNEAQLDKSGLPSDRFFAERPEGSVSTLKIQRTQQEDSAVYLCASSPPRGGNTGELFFGEGSRLTVL.

V gene TRBV6-6 combines with J gene TRBJ1-4; possibly TRBD1 for D (5 bases). Germline assignment: CDR1 MNHNY and CDR2 SVGAGI (reference sequence). V lost 4 bases and J lost 7, with 10 bases in between. The CDR3 covers 13 residues. CDR3 amino acids: CASSSIGGEKLFF. CDR3 nucleotides: TGTGCCAGCAGTTCGATCGGGGGTGAAAAACTGTTTTTT.

The CDR3 DNA reads TGTGCCAGCAGTTACTCGAGGACTACTTCCTACGAGCAGTACGTC. Protein sequence: CASSYSRTTSYEQYV. The J gene is TRBJ2-7, the V gene TRBV6-6, with a possible D match to TRBD2 (6 bases). The V gene lost 0 bases and the J gene lost 1 base, with 10 bases spanning the gap. CDR3 length: 15 residues. From germline, CDR1 is MNHNY and CDR2 SVGAGI (reference sequence).

The chain recombines TRBV6-6 with TRBJ2-3; D call uncertain. CDR3 length equals 11 residues. Looked up from germline, CDR1 is MNHNY and CDR2 is SVGAGI (reference sequence). V gave up 4 bases and J gave up 14 bases, with 13 bases separating them. The CDR3 DNA follows: TGTGCCAGCAGTTTCGGATCCGGAGTGTATTTT. As protein: CASSFGSGVYF.

This clone appeared a few times. The chain joins TRBV5-5 to TRBJ2-7; D is undetermined. V lost 0 bases and J 0 bases, leaving 7 bases between the germline ends. The germline V gene has CDR1 SGHKS and CDR2 YYEKEE (reference sequence). The CDR3 loop spans 14 amino acids. In DNA form, the CDR3 reads TGTGCCAGCAGCTTGGAGAGGACCTCCTACGAGCAGTACTTC. Encoded protein: CASSLERTSYEQYF.

The chain recombines TRBV23-1 with TRBJ2-1; 9 bases agree with TRBD2. TRBV23-1 is filed as an ORF, its function uncertain. Trimming at V came to 5 bases and at J to 4 bases, leaving 24 bases not matched to a gene. CDR3 length: 21 amino acids. The CDR3 loop is CASSYVCPGLAPNPPYNEQFF. The CDR3 DNA sequence: TGCGCCAGCAGTTATGTTTGTCCGGGACTAGCCCCCAATCCCCCGTACAATGAGCAGTTCTTC.

This clone has only one observation. CDR3 sequence reads: CASSLTSVNEQFF. Written as DNA, the CDR3 is TGTGCCAGCAGTCTGACTAGCGTCAATGAGCAGTTCTTC. This chain uses TRBV2 with TRBJ2-1; TRBD2 aligns across 8 bases. This CDR3 region has 13 residues. From germline, CDR1 is SNHLY and CDR2 FYNNEI. Trimming removed 5 bases from V and 6 bases from J; junction bases left unmatched: 3.

This clone was counted once. The chain joins TRBV28 to TRBJ2-7; tentative D call: TRBD1 (6 bases). Trimming took 9 bases from V and 4 from J, leaving 16 bases between them. The germline V gene has CDR1 MDHEN and CDR2 SYDVKM. There are 13 residues in the CDR3. CDR3 protein: CASSRDTPYEQYV. Written as DNA, the CDR3 is TGTGCCAGTAGCCGGGACACACCATACGAGCAGTACGTC.

This clone has a handful of counts. V is TRBV11-2 and J is TRBJ2-7; D possibly corresponds to TRBD1 (6 bases). Looked up from germline, CDR1 is SGHAT and CDR2 is FQNNGV. The CDR3 is 13 amino acids. V shed 1 base and J shed 4 bases, with 8 bases lying between them. CDR3 region: CASSLGTAYEQYF. The CDR3 region has the DNA TGTGCCAGCAGCTTAGGGACAGCGTACGAGCAGTACTTC.

CDR3 sequence (DNA): TGTGCCAGCAGTGACTCCGGGACGGGCACAGATACGCAGTATTTT. Translated: CASSDSGTGTDTQYF. V usage is TRBV6-1 and J usage is TRBJ2-3, with D possibly called TRBD1 or TRBD2 (5 bases each). The ends were cut back, 3 bases at V and 1 base at J, with 11 bases in the middle. The CDR3 has 15 residues. Germline V gene data show CDR1 as MNHNS and CDR2 as SASEGT.

Regarding this clone: The same CDR3 arises from other DNA sequences in this sample as well. The rearrangement links TRBV6-5 to TRBJ2-1; the match to TRBD2 covers 8 bases. Germline CDR1 and CDR2: MNHEY and SVGAGI. The CDR3 is 16 amino acids. The V segment lost 0 bases and the J segment 0 bases; nucleotides outside the gene matches: 1. The CDR3 nucleotides are TGTGCCAGCAGTTACTCGAGCGGGAGCTCCTACAATGAGCAGTTCTTC. It codes for CASSYSSGSSYNEQFF.

The chain links TRBV11-2 to TRBJ2-2; 10 bases are a match to TRBD1. This CDR3 comprises 15 residues. CDR1 and CDR2 from the germline V gene are SGHAT and FQNNGV. V shed 6 bases and J 6 bases; nucleotides not matched to a gene: 7. The chain's CDR3 is CASSPGQGVAGELFF. CDR3 DNA: TGTGCCAGCAGTCCTGGACAGGGGGTGGCCGGGGAGCTGTTTTTT.

The chain recombines TRBV28 with TRBJ1-1; TRBD1 agrees at 12 bases. Germline lookup yields CDR1 MDHEN and CDR2 SYDVKM. Trimming at V came to 0 bases and at J to 0 bases, leaving 5 bases not matched to a gene. The CDR3 length is 18 residues. In DNA, the CDR3 is TGTGCCAGCAGTTTATGGCGGGGGACAGGGGGCATGAACACTGAAGCTTTCTTT. Encoded protein: CASSLWRGTGGMNTEAFF.

The V call is TRBV7-3, the J call TRBJ2-3, with D possibly called TRBD1 or TRBD2 (5 bases each). Germline-derived CDR1 and CDR2 are SGHTA and FQGTGA. This CDR3 is built from 15 residues. Trimming stripped 5 bases from V and 6 bases from J, with 18 bases between. Here the CDR3 DNA reads TGTGCCAGCAGCCCGACGGGACGATCACGGGATACGCAGTATTTT. Residues: CASSPTGRSRDTQYF.

J is TRBJ1-5 and V is TRBV19; 7 bases are a match to TRBD1. V shed 6 bases, J shed 0 bases, and the junction held 8 bases outside the gene matches. The CDR3 is made up of 16 amino acids. Per the germline V gene, CDR1 is LNHDA and CDR2 is SQIVND (reference sequence). The chain's CDR3 is CASRRTGQYSNQPQHF. The DNA of the CDR3 is TGTGCCAGTAGGAGGACAGGTCAATATAGCAATCAGCCCCAGCATTTT.